These T cell receptor beta chains were read from a single sample in a study of multiple sclerosis patients with progressive multifocal leukoencephalopathy. Sequenced by immunoSEQ multiplex PCR; TCRdb stores in-frame clones only, minus some. The table records tens of thousands of clones, approximately 89% of them present only once. Sample: PBMCs, taken from a patient treated with natalizumab. These receptors originate from a woman in her twenties or thirties with progressive multifocal leukoencephalopathy. Each CDR3 is given with its conserved first and last residue. The D gene is left open where the match is weak. For some rows the clone size is stated as once, few or many, or as a class when expanded; others skip it.

length: 12
D: .
V: TRBV7-8
size: .
J: TRBJ1-1
CDR3: CASSLEDTEAFF
DNA: TGTGCCAGCAGCTTAGAGGACACTGAAGCTTTCTTT

length: 14
D: TRBD1
V: TRBV29-1
size: .
J: TRBJ1-2
CDR3: CSVEEWEGAEGYTF
DNA: TGCAGCGTTGAAGAATGGGAGGGGGCGGAGGGCTACACCTTC

length: 15
D: .
V: TRBV30
size: .
J: TRBJ1-5
CDR3: CAWGPGWGSNQPQHF
DNA: TGTGCCTGGGGGCCTGGGTGGGGAAGCAATCAGCCCCAGCATTTT

length: 14
D: TRBD1
V: TRBV19
size: .
J: TRBJ1-3
CDR3: CATRQGAGGNTIYF
DNA: TGTGCCACCAGACAGGGGGCAGGTGGAAACACCATATATTTT

length: 11
D: .
V: TRBV10-3
size: few
J: TRBJ1-1
CDR3: CASHTNTEAFF
DNA: TGTGCCTCTCATACTAACACTGAAGCTTTCTTT

length: 16
D: TRBD2
V: TRBV5-4
size: once
J: TRBJ2-5
CDR3: CASSLGAASGGETQYF
DNA: TGTGCCAGCAGCTTGGGGGCGGCTAGCGGAGGGGAGACCCAGTACTTC

length: 14
D: .
V: TRBV5-1
size: .
J: TRBJ1-6
CDR3: CASSSDLGASPLHF
DNA: TGCGCCAGCAGCTCCGACCTAGGGGCTTCACCCCTCCACTTT

length: 14
D: TRBD1
V: TRBV28
size: .
J: TRBJ1-1
CDR3: CASRLGGVGSEAFF
DNA: TGTGCCAGCAGACTAGGGGGCGTAGGTTCTGAAGCTTTCTTT

length: 15
D: .
V: TRBV14
size: .
J: TRBJ2-7
CDR3: CASSHGQGLTYEQYF
DNA: TGTGCCAGCAGCCACGGACAGGGACTAACCTACGAGCAGTACTTC

length: 14
D: .
V: TRBV10-1
size: .
J: TRBJ2-5
CDR3: CASSAGGPQETQYF
DNA: TGCGCCAGCAGTGCAGGCGGGCCGCAAGAGACCCAGTACTTC

length: 12
D: .
V: TRBV14
size: once
J: TRBJ2-7
CDR3: CASSQGGYEQYF
DNA: TGTGCCAGCAGCCAAGGGGGCTACGAGCAGTACTTC

length: 11
D: .
V: TRBV2
size: .
J: TRBJ1-5
CDR3: CAIGIDQPQHF
DNA: TGTGCCATCGGTATTGATCAGCCCCAGCATTTT

length: 14
D: .
V: TRBV7-9
size: .
J: TRBJ1-1
CDR3: CASRLAGSDTEAFF
DNA: TGTGCCAGCAGATTAGCAGGGTCCGACACTGAAGCTTTCTTT

length: 12
D: .
V: TRBV5-4
size: .
J: TRBJ2-7
CDR3: CASSSPGYEQYF
DNA: TGTGCCAGCAGCTCGCCGGGCTACGAGCAGTACTTC

length: 13
D: TRBD2
V: TRBV7-9
size: .
J: TRBJ2-7
CDR3: CASSLDLAARQYF
DNA: TGTGCCAGCAGCTTAGATCTAGCGGCCCGGCAGTACTTC

length: 18
D: TRBD1
V: TRBV27
size: .
J: TRBJ1-5
CDR3: CASSPGGPGAYSNQPQHF
DNA: TGTGCCAGCTCCCCAGGGGGGCCGGGGGCTTATAGCAATCAGCCCCAGCATTTT

length: 12
D: .
V: TRBV30
size: .
J: TRBJ2-3
CDR3: CAGEDRTDTQYF
DNA: TGTGCTGGAGAGGATCGCACAGATACGCAGTATTTT

length: 14
D: TRBD1
V: TRBV30
size: .
J: TRBJ1-6
CDR3: CAWSINRGNSPLHF
DNA: TGTGCCTGGAGTATTAACAGGGGAAATTCACCCCTCCACTTT

length: 17
D: .
V: TRBV19
size: .
J: TRBJ2-7
CDR3: CASSIDRERGATYEQYF
DNA: TGTGCCAGTAGTATAGACCGGGAGAGGGGGGCCACCTACGAGCAGTACTTC

length: 15
D: TRBD2
V: TRBV10-1
size: .
J: TRBJ2-1
CDR3: CASSEGTSGGNEQFF
DNA: TGCGCCAGCAGTGAGGGGACTAGCGGGGGGAATGAGCAGTTCTTC

length: 16
D: TRBD2
V: TRBV5-1
size: once
J: TRBJ2-7
CDR3: CASSLEASGGFNEQYF
DNA: TGCGCCAGCAGCTTGGAGGCTAGCGGGGGGTTCAACGAGCAGTACTTC

length: 11
D: .
V: TRBV29-1
size: .
J: TRBJ1-2
CDR3: CSVEVRAGYTF
DNA: TGCAGCGTTGAAGTCCGGGCTGGCTACACCTTC

length: 16
D: .
V: TRBV2
size: few
J: TRBJ1-2
CDR3: CASKESNLSPIYGYTF
DNA: TGTGCCAGCAAAGAATCCAATCTTTCCCCAATATATGGCTACACCTTC

length: 15
D: .
V: TRBV30
size: .
J: TRBJ2-5
CDR3: CAWSPGSSVQETQYF
DNA: TGTGCCTGGAGCCCAGGGTCTAGCGTACAAGAGACCCAGTACTTC

length: 15
D: TRBD1
V: TRBV2
size: .
J: TRBJ2-2
CDR3: CASKQGASWTGELFF
DNA: TGTGCCAGCAAACAGGGGGCGAGTTGGACCGGGGAGCTGTTTTTT

length: 15
D: .
V: TRBV7-9
size: .
J: TRBJ2-2
CDR3: CASSLAGGKAGELFF
DNA: TGTGCCAGCAGCTTAGCGGGGGGAAAGGCCGGGGAGCTGTTTTTT

length: 15
D: TRBD1
V: TRBV30
size: .
J: TRBJ1-4
CDR3: CAWSVPTGLQEKLFF
DNA: TGTGCCTGGAGTGTGCCGACAGGGCTCCAAGAAAAACTGTTTTTT

length: 16
D: .
V: TRBV7-2
size: .
J: TRBJ2-1
CDR3: CASSLATIQYRNEQFF
DNA: TGTGCCAGCAGCTTAGCAACGATACAGTACAGGAATGAGCAGTTCTTC

length: 14
D: TRBD2
V: TRBV2
size: .
J: TRBJ2-2
CDR3: CASRDGRATGELFF
DNA: TGTGCCAGCAGGGACGGGAGGGCCACCGGGGAGCTGTTTTTT

length: 15
D: .
V: TRBV7-5
size: .
J: TRBJ1-5
CDR3: CVRSLRWPGDQPQHF
DNA: TGTGTCAGAAGCTTACGGTGGCCAGGGGATCAGCCCCAGCATTTT

length: 15
D: TRBD2
V: TRBV19
size: .
J: TRBJ2-7
CDR3: CASSIGSGGVYEQYF
DNA: TGTGCCAGTAGTATAGGAAGCGGGGGGGTCTACGAGCAGTACTTC

length: 14
D: .
V: TRBV11-2
size: .
J: TRBJ2-2
CDR3: CASSTDRLTGELFF
DNA: TGTGCCAGCAGTACTGACAGACTCACCGGGGAGCTGTTTTTT

length: 15
D: .
V: TRBV19
size: few
J: TRBJ2-7
CDR3: CASSALEGPYDEQYF
DNA: TGTGCCAGTAGTGCCCTGGAGGGGCCCTACGACGAGCAGTACTTC

length: 15
D: .
V: TRBV27
size: .
J: TRBJ1-5
CDR3: CASRRDRWSNQPQHF
DNA: TGTGCCAGCAGGCGAGACAGGTGGAGCAATCAGCCCCAGCATTTT

length: 13
D: .
V: TRBV18
size: .
J: TRBJ1-1
CDR3: CASSPQRNTEAFF
DNA: TGTGCCAGCTCACCACAGAGGAACACTGAAGCTTTCTTT

length: 15
D: TRBD2
V: TRBV2
size: .
J: TRBJ2-5
CDR3: CASSEASGTQETQYF
DNA: TGTGCCAGCAGTGAAGCTAGCGGGACCCAAGAGACCCAGTACTTC

length: 19
D: .
V: TRBV5-1
size: .
J: TRBJ2-7
CDR3: CASSSQARAPTLRSYEQYF
DNA: TGCGCCAGCAGCTCACAAGCCAGGGCCCCAACCTTGCGCTCCTACGAGCAGTACTTC